The 8 T cell receptor beta chains below were found in one sample sequenced in a study of T cell clonality in common variable immunodeficiency. Generated by immunoSEQ multiplex PCR, the TCRdb table keeps only in-frame clones and is missing some. The repertoire shows roughly 42,000 clones, none seen only once; the top ten take about 2.2%. The sequencing input was peripheral blood mononuclear cells. All receptors come from a person aged 18 to 70 in good health.

Ten or more counts support this clone. The covered CDR3 bases are TGTGCCAGCAGAGCAGACATGGCCTGGGAAAAA. Protein product: CASRADMAWEK. The full CDR3 reads CASRADMAWEKLFF. The J gene is TRBJ1-4, the V gene TRBV2; D is ambiguous. The read comes to an end 3 residues before the CDR3 does, leaving the germline J gene to fill in the end. This CDR3 comprises 14 residues. Germline V gives CDR1 SNHLY, CDR2 FYNNEI. Trimming cost V 6 bases and J 8 bases, with 16 bases left between them.

This clone was observed at least ten times. Partial CDR3 DNA: TGTGCCAGTAGTGCCCAGGACAAAGCCGGAAACACC. Its protein is CASSAQDKAGNT. The full CDR3 sequence reads CASSAQDKAGNTIYF. The chain is built from TRBV19 and TRBJ1-3; D is possibly TRBD1 (5 bases). The CDR3 end lies 3 residues beyond the end of the read and is filled in from the germline J gene. The CDR3 has 15 amino acids. Between the trimmed V and J ends, which lost 5 bases and 4 bases, there was a span of 15 bases. The germline CDR1 and CDR2 sequences are LNHDA and SQIVND (reference sequence). Combining the CDR3 with reference TRBV19 and TRBJ1-3 gives the whole variable domain DGGITQSPKYLFRKEGQNVTLSCEQNLNHDAMYWYRQDPGQGLRLIYYSQIVNDFQKGDIAEGYSVSREKKESFPLTVTSAQKNPTAFYLCASSAQDKAGNTIYFGEGSWLTVV.

This clone has at least ten counts. Sequencing ends 3 residues short of the CDR3 end; the germline J gene provides the rest. The rearrangement uses TRBV5-1 and TRBJ2-7, with 13 bases aligning to TRBD2. Trimming cost V 3 bases and J 5 bases; bases outside gene matches: 5. CDR1 is SGHRS and CDR2 is YFSETQ in the germline V gene. This CDR3 contains 15 residues. CDR3 DNA, as far as it was read: TGCGCCAGCAGCTCCGGACTAGCGGGAGAGGACGAG. This gives the protein CASSSGLAGEDE. The whole CDR3 region reads CASSSGLAGEDEQYF.

The sample holds many counts of this clone. The read terminates 3 residues ahead of where the CDR3 ends, so the germline J gene completes it. V usage is TRBV7-9 and J usage is TRBJ2-5; D not certain. CDR3 length: 12 amino acids. V lost 2 bases and J 5 bases, leaving 6 bases between the germline ends. Germline V gives CDR1 SEHNR, CDR2 FQNEAQ (reference sequence). Incomplete CDR3 DNA: TGTGCCAGCAGCTTATCGTCGGAGACC. This codes for CASSLSSET. The entire CDR3 protein reads CASSLSSETQYF.

There are many counts of this clone. CDR3 sequence reads: CASSYSIGANNSPLHF. The part of the CDR3 DNA that was read is TGTGCCAGCAGTTACTCGATTGGGGCAAATAATTCACCC. The chain uses TRBV6-2 or TRBV6-3 and TRBJ1-6; D is possibly TRBD1 (5 bases). Read data end 3 residues before the CDR3 end; the end is taken from the germline J gene. This CDR3 is 16 amino acids long. Looked up from germline, CDR1 is MNHEY and CDR2 is SVGEGT. V was cut by 0 bases and J by 5 bases, with 11 bases left in between.

This clone was observed many times. A read error may account for a junction end that differs from germline. The read terminates 3 residues before the CDR3 end, so the remaining end is supplied by the germline J gene. The J gene is TRBJ2-3, the V gene TRBV4-2, with 7 bases lining up with TRBD1. The CDR3 runs 14 residues. Germline CDR1 and CDR2: LGHNA and YNFKEQ. This chain's CDR3 is CASSQENRGDTQYF. Incomplete CDR3 DNA: TGCGCCAGCAGCCAAGAGAACAGGGGAGATACG.

This clone was counted many times. The DNA ends 3 residues before the CDR3 does, and the rest of the CDR3 is filled in from the germline J gene. The rearrangement uses TRBV5-1 and TRBJ1-4; D ambiguous. Germline V CDR1 and CDR2: SGHRS, YFSETQ. Trimming pared 1 base from V and 4 bases from J, leaving 8 bases between. The CDR3 is 14 residues long. The part of the CDR3 DNA that was read is TGCGCCAGCAGCTTGAACAGCCTTAATGAAAAA. Translation gives CASSLNSLNEK. The whole CDR3 protein reads CASSLNSLNEKLFF.

In its sample, this clone was seen many times. The read terminates 3 residues ahead of where the CDR3 ends, so the germline J gene completes it. J is TRBJ2-7 and V is TRBV20-1; D is perhaps TRBD2 (5 bases). Trimming left V 1 base short and J 0 bases short, with 13 bases between. Germline V gives CDR1 DFQATT, CDR2 SNEGSKA (reference sequence). CDR3 length: 15 amino acids. CDR3 DNA, as far as it was read: TGCAGTGCTAGAGCCCTGGACTTATTCTCCTACGAG. Protein sequence: CSARALDLFSYE. The entire CDR3 protein is CSARALDLFSYEQYF.